The TCR beta chain described here comes from a study of blood T cells in healthy people across ages. Germline CDR1 LGHDT, CDR2 YNNKEL (reference sequence). The CDR3 has 14 amino acids. The ends were cut back, 4 bases at V and 1 base at J, with 11 bases in the middle. Only a few counts were recorded for this clonotype. Its antigen is unknown. Study-wide findings and caveats: Versus aged donors, long-lived donors had higher diversity and more naive CD4+ cells.

Primers used in a second PCR of about 7 to 11 cycles were a sample-barcoded 5' primer and a J-beta primer mix. MiXCR was run by TCRdb on the 5' RACE reads, yielding one entry per CDR3 protein. Of 540,000 or so distinct CDR3 sequences listed, around half are singletons. The sequenced sample was blood. The rearrangement uses TRBV3-1 and TRBJ2-7, with TRBD1 as a possible D gene (5 bases). The source of this sequence is a man older than 75 in good health. Written as DNA, the CDR3 is TGTGCCAGCAGCCGTACAGGTATTTCCTACGAGCAGTACTTC. As protein: CASSRTGISYEQYF.